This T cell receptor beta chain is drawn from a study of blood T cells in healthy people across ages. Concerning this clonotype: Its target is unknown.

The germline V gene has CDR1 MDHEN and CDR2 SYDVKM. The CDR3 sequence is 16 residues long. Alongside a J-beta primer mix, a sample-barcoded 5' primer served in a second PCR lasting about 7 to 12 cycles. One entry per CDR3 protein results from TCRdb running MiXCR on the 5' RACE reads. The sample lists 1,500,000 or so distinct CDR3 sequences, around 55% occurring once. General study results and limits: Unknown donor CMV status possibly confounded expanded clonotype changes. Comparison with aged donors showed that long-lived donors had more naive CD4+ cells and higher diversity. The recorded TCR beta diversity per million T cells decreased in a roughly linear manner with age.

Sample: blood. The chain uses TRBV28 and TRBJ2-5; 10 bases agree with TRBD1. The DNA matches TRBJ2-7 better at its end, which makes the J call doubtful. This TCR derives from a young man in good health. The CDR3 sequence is CASSTTGQGSYYEQYF. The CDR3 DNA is TGTGCCAGCAGTACGACGGGACAGGGGAGTTATTACGAGCAGTACTTC.